Many counts were recorded for the clone carrying this T cell receptor beta chain. Its matching antigen is unknown. Germline V gene data show CDR1 as SNHLY and CDR2 as FYNNEI. This CDR3 comprises 16 residues. After removal of 4 bases from V and 7 bases from J, the junction contained 9 bases not matched to a gene. This record belongs to a study of T cells in Graves' hyperthyroidism and ophthalmopathy. Findings and limits, study-wide: Blood also showed most of the thyroid clonotypes that were expanded above 0.001.

There were TCR beta CDR3 regions amplified from RNA transcripts. Primed by the HTBI set, a first-round RT-PCR was run on the TCR CDR3. TCRdb recomputed calls from the multiplex PCR reads with MiXCR, one row per CDR3 protein. The sample consists of about 560,000 distinct CDR3 sequences, approximately 15% of them appearing once. Sequenced sample: blood. This TCR was sampled from a woman between 40 and 55 years old with Graves' hyperthyroidism. V is TRBV2 and J is TRBJ2-5; 13 positions match TRBD2. This CDR3 is CASSGSTSGGFGTQYF. As DNA, the CDR3 is TGTGCCAGCAGTGGCTCGACTAGCGGGGGGTTTGGGACCCAGTACTTC.